This entry describes one T cell receptor beta chain. No antigen is known for it. Primers: 60 Vbeta forward and 13 Jbeta reverse. Repertoires were generated with immunoSEQ multiplex PCR, while TCRdb's copy carries only in-frame clones and drops some. The table lists roughly 120,000 clones, less than 85% of them singletons. CDR3 length: 16 amino acids. Germline V CDR1 and CDR2: SGHKS, YYEKEE (reference sequence). Trimming removed 3 bases from V and 0 bases from J; junction bases left unmatched: 4. This sample stems from a study of cytomegalovirus exposure and HLA in healthy donors. As for the study in general: Some 91 million unique TCRs from HLA-typed donors were held in an early release of data. General study points: A later examination showed that TCR association rates differed by HLA locus, with DRB1 most and HLA-C fewest. Most of the CMV-associated TCR beta chains (in a later analysis) appeared to be HLA-restricted. CMV serostatus alone was available as immune exposure information.

The sequenced sample consisted of PBMCs. The rearrangement links TRBV5-5 to TRBJ1-5; TRBD1 matches 9 bases. The sequence derives from a man aged 50-59 years in good health and CMV-seropositive. CDR3 loop: CASSWRTGDSNQPQHF. The DNA of the CDR3 is TGTGCCAGCAGCTGGAGGACAGGGGATAGCAATCAGCCCCAGCATTTT. The entire variable domain, with the rest obtained from reference TRBV5-5 and TRBJ1-5, is as follows: DAGVTQSPTHLIKTRGQQVTLRCSPISGHKSVSWYQQVLGQGPQFIFQYYEKEERGRGNFPDRFSARQFPNYSSELNVNALLLGDSALYLCASSWRTGDSNQPQHFGDGTRLSIL.